Below are 5 T cell receptor beta chains sequenced from a single sample in a study of T cell changes during pregnancy in multiple sclerosis. Method: immunoSEQ multiplex PCR; TCRdb's copy keeps in-frame clones and lacks some. The table shows 50,000 or so clones, with just over 90% occurring only once. The input for sequencing was CD4+ T cells from peripheral blood mononuclear cells, taken before pregnancy. The receptors derive from a female donor with multiple sclerosis, enrolled in a pregnancy study.

This chain connects TRBV28 to TRBJ2-4; the D is unclear. Germline V gene data show CDR1 as MDHEN and CDR2 as SYDVKM. CDR3 length equals 15 residues. Between the trimmed V and J ends, which lost 4 bases and 4 bases, there was a span of 14 bases. CDR3 amino acids: CASSSERSLKNIQYF. In DNA form, the CDR3 reads TGTGCCAGCAGTTCTGAACGGAGTCTAAAAAACATTCAGTACTTC.

The CDR3 nucleotides are TGTGCCAGCAGGACCGGGACAGGGGCGACCGGGGAGCTGTTTTTT. Its translation: CASRTGTGATGELFF. The chain joins TRBV6-5 to TRBJ2-2, with 10 bases identical to TRBD1. The CDR3 has 15 residues. Germline loops: CDR1 MNHEY, CDR2 SVGAGI. Unmatched junction bases numbered 6, after V lost 6 bases and J lost 5 bases.

The rearrangement joins TRBV7-3 to TRBJ1-1; TRBD1 agrees at 9 bases. The CDR3 is 14 residues long. Germline lookup yields CDR1 SGHTA and CDR2 FQGTGA. The trim removed 1 base at V and 5 bases at J, leaving 2 bases unmatched. CDR3 residues: CASSLRGQGTEAFF. DNA for the CDR3: TGTGCCAGCAGCTTAAGGGGACAGGGAACTGAAGCTTTCTTT.

This clone was counted once. The V and J genes are TRBV28 and TRBJ2-1, with 9 positions matching TRBD2. After removal of 3 bases from V and 7 bases from J, the junction contained 7 bases not matched to a gene. In germline, CDR1 is MDHEN, CDR2 SYDVKM. CDR3 length equals 15 residues. CDR3 loop: CASSFGGGRANEQFF. CDR3 nucleotides: TGTGCCAGCAGTTTCGGAGGCGGGAGGGCAAATGAGCAGTTCTTC.

The rearrangement links TRBV30 to TRBJ1-1; no clear D gene. V lost 4 bases to trimming and J lost 0 bases, with 9 bases between them. The CDR3 covers 13 residues. Germline V gene data show CDR1 as GTSNPN and CDR2 as SVGIG (reference sequence). The CDR3 DNA is TGTGCCTGGACGACACAGATGAACACTGAAGCTTTCTTT. Amino acids: CAWTTQMNTEAFF.